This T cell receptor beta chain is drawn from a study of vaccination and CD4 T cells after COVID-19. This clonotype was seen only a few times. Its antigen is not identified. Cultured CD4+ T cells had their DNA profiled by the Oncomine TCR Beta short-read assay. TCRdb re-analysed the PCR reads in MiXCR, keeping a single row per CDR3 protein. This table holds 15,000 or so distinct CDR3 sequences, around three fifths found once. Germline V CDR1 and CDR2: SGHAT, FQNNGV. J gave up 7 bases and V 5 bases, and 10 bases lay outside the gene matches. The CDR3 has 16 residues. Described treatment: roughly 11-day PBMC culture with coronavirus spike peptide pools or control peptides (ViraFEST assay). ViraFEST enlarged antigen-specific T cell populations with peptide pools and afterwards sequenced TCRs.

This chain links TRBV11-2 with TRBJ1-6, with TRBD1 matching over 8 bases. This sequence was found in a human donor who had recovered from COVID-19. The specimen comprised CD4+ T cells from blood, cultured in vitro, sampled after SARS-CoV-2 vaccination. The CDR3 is CASSLRPGQGNSPLHF. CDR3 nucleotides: TGTGCCAGCAGCCTTAGGCCCGGACAGGGCAATTCACCCCTCCACTTT.